Shown below are 12 T cell receptor beta chains from a single sample sequenced in a study of shared clonotypes between healthy human individuals (dated by TCRdb to 2018 to 2020). To prepare the library, the immunoSEQ multiplex PCR assay was applied. This immuneACCESS table, as held by TCRdb, lists in-frame sequences with V and J called but not all clones. Of the missing ones, under half trace to an unresolved V gene in checked studies; the others have no known cause. This sample holds roughly 2,300,000 clones; about 90% were observed only once. The ten largest clones take up around 0.35% of the sample. The specimen sequenced was naive CD4+ T cells from PBMCs. The cell subset or site label for this specimen denotes: CD45RA+ positively selected. The receptors here all came from a man aged 18 to 30 in good health. Some clones in this sample may be carry-over from other donors' samples.

This sequence joins TRBV28 and TRBJ1-1; D gene ambiguous. The CDR3 spans 15 residues. Trimming removed 2 bases from V and 7 bases from J, with 17 bases in between. Germline CDR1 is MDHEN and CDR2 is SYDVKM. The CDR3 region is CASSLSLGRKGEAFF. CDR3 in DNA: TGTGCCAGCAGTTTAAGCCTCGGGCGGAAAGGTGAAGCTTTCTTT.

The J gene is TRBJ1-6, the V gene TRBV6-5; D is perhaps TRBD1 (5 bases). There are 13 residues in the CDR3. V shed 4 bases and J shed 9 bases, with 10 bases lying between them. The germline CDR1 and CDR2 sequences are MNHEY and SVGAGI. The DNA for the CDR3 is TGTGCCAGCAGTTCGTCAAGGGGTTCACCCCTCCACTTT. Protein: CASSSSRGSPLHF.

Notes on this clone: Other nucleotide sequences from this sample produce the same CDR3. The J gene is TRBJ2-7, the V gene TRBV28, with TRBD2 matching 11 bases. The CDR3 has 15 residues. V shed 6 bases, J shed 2 bases, and the junction held 6 bases outside the gene matches. Germline V gene data show CDR1 as MDHEN and CDR2 as SYDVKM. The CDR3 region is CASRRGTSGTYEQYF. The CDR3 region has the DNA TGTGCCAGCAGGCGAGGGACTAGCGGAACCTACGAGCAGTACTTC.

This sequence joins TRBV9 and TRBJ2-7, with D perhaps matching TRBD2 (5 bases). Germline V gene data show CDR1 as SGDLS and CDR2 as YYNGEE. CDR3 length: 14 amino acids. V dropped 2 bases and J dropped 7 bases, with 16 bases sitting between them. As DNA, the CDR3 is TGTGCCAGCAGCGTGGGGAGTAAGTTTGGAGAGCAGTACTTC. Encoded protein: CASSVGSKFGEQYF.

This clone showed up just once. This sequence joins TRBV6-6 and TRBJ2-3; D is ambiguous. Germline V gene lookup returns CDR1 MNHNY and CDR2 SVGAGI (reference sequence). V lost 0 bases and J 0 bases, leaving 10 bases between the germline ends. CDR3 length equals 16 residues. CDR3 residues: CASSYSKSWSTDTQYF. In nucleotides, the CDR3 is TGTGCCAGCAGTTACTCGAAGAGTTGGAGCACAGATACGCAGTATTTT.

This rearrangement joins TRBV6-1 to TRBJ2-7, with D perhaps being TRBD1 or TRBD2 (5 bases each). The CDR3 spans 15 residues. Germline loops: CDR1 MNHNS, CDR2 SASEGT. Trimming removed 6 bases from V and 4 bases from J, with 19 bases in between. DNA of the CDR3: TGTGCCAGCAGGAGGACTGGGGGTGGATCGTACGAGCAGTACTTC. This translates into CASRRTGGGSYEQYF.

The chain is built from TRBV7-3 and TRBJ2-1, with 10 bases that match TRBD2. Germline assignment: CDR1 SGHTA and CDR2 FQGTGA. The CDR3 totals 15 residues. V trimming: 2 bases; J trimming: 7 bases; junction bases outside the gene matches: 5. The CDR3 DNA is TGTGCCAGCAGCTTAGGGGCTAGCGGGAGTAATGAGCAGTTCTTC. Residues: CASSLGASGSNEQFF.

The chain joins TRBV19 to TRBJ2-5, with D tentatively TRBD1 (5 bases). Trimming left V 2 bases short and J 2 bases short, with 6 bases between. Germline assignment: CDR1 LNHDA and CDR2 SQIVND (reference sequence). The length of the CDR3 is 13 residues. CDR3 loop: CASSINRQETQYF. The CDR3 nucleotides read TGTGCCAGTAGTATAAACAGGCAAGAGACCCAGTACTTC. The full variable domain, its missing parts supplied by reference TRBV19 and TRBJ2-5, is DGGITQSPKYLFRKEGQNVTLSCEQNLNHDAMYWYRQDPGQGLRLIYYSQIVNDFQKGDIAEGYSVSREKKESFPLTVTSAQKNPTAFYLCASSINRQETQYFGPGTRLLVL.

The chain joins TRBV25-1 to TRBJ1-1; TRBD1 matches 7 bases. CDR1 and CDR2 (germline): MGHDK, SYGVNS. Trimming took 1 base from V and 10 from J; bases not matched to a gene: 3. The length of the CDR3 is 12 residues. This chain's CDR3 is CASSELRGLAFF. The CDR3 DNA is TGTGCCAGCAGTGAATTAAGGGGGCTAGCTTTCTTT. Full variable domain (outside the CDR3, taken from reference TRBV25-1 and TRBJ1-1): EADIYQTPRYLVIGTGKKITLECSQTMGHDKMYWYQQDPGMELHLIHYSYGVNSTEKGDLSSESTVSRIRTEHFPLTLESARPSHTSQYLCASSELRGLAFFGQGTRLTVV.

The V gene is TRBV11-2, the J gene TRBJ2-1; TRBD2 agrees at 10 bases. CDR1 SGHAT and CDR2 FQNNGV come from the germline V gene. The trim removed 5 bases at V and 3 bases at J, leaving 4 bases unmatched. The CDR3 is 15 amino acids. DNA for the CDR3: TGTGCCAGCAGCCCGATAGCGGGAGGCTACAATGAGCAGTTCTTC. Its translation: CASSPIAGGYNEQFF.

The chain couples TRBV6-6 to TRBJ2-3; 13 bases are shared with TRBD2. The CDR3 contains 16 residues. Per germline, CDR1 MNHNY and CDR2 SVGAGI (reference sequence). Trimming took 4 bases from V and 6 from J; bases not matched to a gene: 7. The CDR3 protein is CASSSGLAGVGDTQYF. The CDR3 DNA reads as TGTGCCAGCAGTTCAGGACTAGCGGGAGTAGGTGATACGCAGTATTTT.

With regard to this clone: This sample also contains other DNA sequences that code for the same CDR3. This chain joins TRBV4-3 and TRBJ1-3; 7 bases line up with TRBD1. Per the germline V gene, CDR1 is LGHNA and CDR2 is YSLEER. Germline trimming cut 3 bases from V and 0 bases from J; bases unmatched to any gene: 2. The CDR3 is 15 residues long. The CDR3 nucleotides are TGCGCCAGCAGCCAGGGACAGTTCTCTGGAAACACCATATATTTT. Translated: CASSQGQFSGNTIYF.